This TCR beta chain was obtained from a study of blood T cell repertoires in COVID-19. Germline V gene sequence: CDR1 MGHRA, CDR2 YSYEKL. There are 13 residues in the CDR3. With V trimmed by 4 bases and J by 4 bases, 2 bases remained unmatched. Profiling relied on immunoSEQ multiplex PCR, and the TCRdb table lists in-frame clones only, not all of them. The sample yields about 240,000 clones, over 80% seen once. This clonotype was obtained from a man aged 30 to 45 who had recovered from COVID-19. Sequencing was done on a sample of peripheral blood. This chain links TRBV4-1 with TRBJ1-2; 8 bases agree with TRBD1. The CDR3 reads CASSPGQGYGYTF. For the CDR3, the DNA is TGCGCCAGCAGCCCTGGACAGGGCTATGGCTACACCTTC.